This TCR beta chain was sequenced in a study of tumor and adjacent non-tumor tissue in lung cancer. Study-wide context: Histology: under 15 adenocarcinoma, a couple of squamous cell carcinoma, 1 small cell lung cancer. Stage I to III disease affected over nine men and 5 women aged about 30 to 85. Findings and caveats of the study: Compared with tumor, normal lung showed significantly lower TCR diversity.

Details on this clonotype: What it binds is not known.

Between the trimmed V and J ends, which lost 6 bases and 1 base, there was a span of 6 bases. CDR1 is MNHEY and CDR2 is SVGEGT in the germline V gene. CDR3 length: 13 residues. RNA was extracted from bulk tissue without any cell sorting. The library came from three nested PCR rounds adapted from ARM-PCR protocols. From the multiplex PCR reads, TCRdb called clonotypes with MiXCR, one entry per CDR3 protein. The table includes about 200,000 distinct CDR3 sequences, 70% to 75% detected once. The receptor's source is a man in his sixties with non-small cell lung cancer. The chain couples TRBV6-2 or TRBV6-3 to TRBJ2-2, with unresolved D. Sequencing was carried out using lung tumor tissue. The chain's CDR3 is CASRPGNTGELFF. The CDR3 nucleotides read TGTGCCAGCAGACCCGGGAACACCGGGGAGCTGTTTTTT.